This T cell receptor (beta chain) was recovered during a study of cytomegalovirus exposure and HLA in healthy donors. Profiling relied on immunoSEQ multiplex PCR, and the TCRdb table lists in-frame clones only, not all of them. The table lists 150,000 to 200,000 clones, 84% of them singletons. The CDR3 consists of 16 residues. Germline-derived CDR1 and CDR2 are LGHNA and YSLEER. The J segment lost 0 bases and the V segment lost 3 bases, leaving 8 bases of the junction unmatched. The sequence derives from a man aged 25-40 years in good health and CMV-seropositive. The V call is TRBV4-3, the J call TRBJ2-7; 7 nucleotides agree with TRBD1. Specimen: PBMCs. CDR3 sequence: CASSQPRQGSSYEQYF. The CDR3 DNA sequence: TGCGCCAGCAGCCAGCCCAGACAGGGAAGCTCCTACGAGCAGTACTTC.